One TCR beta chain is described in this entry. As yet, its antigen is unknown. Sequencing used immunoSEQ multiplex PCR; TCRdb keeps in-frame clones, though not all of them. Of over 100,000 clones in the sample, roughly nine tenths were seen once. The sample comes from a study of T cell responses to AZD1222 COVID-19 vaccine. Notes on the study in general: The donor group comprised mostly white British people and more females; the analysis possibly underestimated clonal diversity. Spike-specific TCR breadth and depth both grew after two AZD1222 doses. Unmutated variant regions are reportedly targeted by nearly half of spike-specific TCRs.

The CDR3 is 15 residues long. The V and J ends lost 0 bases and 4 bases respectively, with 12 bases between them. Germline V lookup: CDR1 MGHRA, CDR2 YSYEKL. The chain joins TRBV4-1 to TRBJ1-1; D remains ambiguous. Specimen: peripheral blood, collected on day 0 of AZD1222 vaccination. The sequence came from an adult in good health. CDR3 amino acids: CASSQDFGVSTEAFF. The CDR3 region has the DNA TGCGCCAGCAGCCAAGATTTTGGGGTGAGCACTGAAGCTTTCTTT.